One sample yielded the 4 T cell receptor beta chains listed below, sequenced in a study of shared clonotypes between healthy human individuals. The assay was immunoSEQ multiplex PCR, and TCRdb's table has in-frame clones only and misses some. The table records about 2 million clones, 85% to 95% of them present only once. The sample consisted of naive CD4+ T cells sorted from blood. Subset meaning: CD45RA+ positively selected. The source is a man aged 18 to 35 in good health.

The chain couples TRBV18 to TRBJ2-5; 14 nucleotides match TRBD2. Germline assignment: CDR1 KGHSH and CDR2 LQKENI. V was clipped by 3 bases and J by 5 bases; unmatched bases: 11. There are 18 residues in the CDR3. The CDR3 DNA sequence: TGTGCCAGCTCACCTATCTCGACTAGCGGGAGGGCTGGGGAGACCCAGTACTTC. Its translation is CASSPISTSGRAGETQYF.

The V and J genes are TRBV12-5 and TRBJ1-2; D might be TRBD1 (5 bases). CDR1 LGHNT and CDR2 FRNRAP come from the germline V gene. With 3 bases removed from V and 13 bases from J, the gap between germline ends came to 18 bases. The CDR3 is 13 amino acids. CDR3 nucleotide sequence: TGTGCTAGTGGTTTACCGGGACGGTACATTTTCACCTTC. Residues: CASGLPGRYIFTF.

Here the CDR3 DNA reads TGTGCCACCTCCTGGGACAGGGACAGCACAGATACGCAGTATTTT. It encodes CATSWDRDSTDTQYF. V usage is TRBV10-3 and J usage is TRBJ2-3, with 9 bases that match TRBD1. Germline V lookup: CDR1 ENHRY, CDR2 SYGVKD. After removal of 10 bases from V and 0 bases from J, the junction contained 8 bases not matched to a gene. The CDR3 runs 15 residues.

The CDR3 bases are TGCGCCAAAGAACGAACCTATCAGCCCCAGCATTTT. The encoded protein is CAKERTYQPQHF. The chain joins TRBV5-1 to TRBJ1-5, with D unclear. Germline V gene data show CDR1 as SGHRS and CDR2 as YFSETQ. V dropped 9 bases and J dropped 5 bases, with 12 bases sitting between them. The CDR3 spans 12 residues.